This T cell receptor (beta chain) came from a study of cytotoxic CD8 clonotypes in ibrutinib-treated CLL. Turning to the study itself: The sample average was approximately 250,000 productive templates and roughly 94,000 productive rearrangements.

Regarding the study as a whole: Public clonotypes proved infrequent, and on treatment they shrank or remained steady.

Assay: immunoSEQ multiplex PCR; the TCRdb copy retains only in-frame clones and omits some. The sample holds hundreds of thousands of clones, 70% seen once. The V and J ends lost 4 bases and 4 bases, in that order; junction bases with no gene match: 4. The CDR3 sequence is 13 residues long. Germline V gene data show CDR1 as GTSNPN and CDR2 as SVGIG (reference sequence). Concerning this clone: Antigen: not known.

The sequencing here drew on PBMCs, taken after 12 months of ibrutinib treatment. The source is a human donor with chronic lymphocytic leukemia. The genes are TRBV30 and TRBJ1-1; 9 bases agree with TRBD1. The CDR3 DNA reads TGTGCCTGGAAGGGACAGGGATTCACTGAAGCTTTCTTT. Translated, it gives CAWKGQGFTEAFF.